A selection of T cell receptor beta chains follows, all from one sample in a study of response to subunit inactivated influenza vaccine. TCRdb redid the calling of the RT-PCR reads with MiXCR, one entry per CDR3 protein. The table records some 540,000 distinct CDR3 sequences, roughly 25% of them present only once. The same sample was also studied in work on T cells expressing NK-cell markers.

Sample: CD4+ T cells sorted from PBMCs, taken about 13 days after vaccination. These receptors were collected from a man over 45 who received an inactivated influenza vaccine. Both conserved end residues are part of each CDR3. A D gene is named only where the DNA matches it firmly. A clone size is listed for some rows: how often the clone was seen (once, few, many), or a class if it is expanded.

d_call j_call v_call clone_size cdr3_nt cdr3_aa
. TRBJ1-2 TRBV5-1 few TGCGCCAGCAGCTTGGGAGGAGGAGGGGAGTATGGCTACACCTTC CASSLGGGGEYGYTF
TRBD1 TRBJ2-7 TRBV9 few TGTGCCAGCGGGCCCCGGGACAGGGGGCCCTACGAGCAGTACTTC CASGPRDRGPYEQYF
TRBD1 TRBJ1-2 TRBV18 few TGTGCCAGCTCATTCGACAGGGACTATGGCTACACCTTC CASSFDRDYGYTF
TRBD2 TRBJ2-3 TRBV20-1 . TGCAGTGCTAGAGATGGACGGGAGGGCCGAGGTACGCAGTATTTT CSARDGREGRGTQYF
. TRBJ1-2 TRBV4-1 many TGCGCCAGCAGCCAAGGTCCCACAGGGAACTATGGCTACACCTTC CASSQGPTGNYGYTF
. TRBJ1-5 TRBV20-1 . TGCAGTGTCAAGCCAGGAGGGAGCAATCAGCCCCAGCATTTT CSVKPGGSNQPQHF
. TRBJ1-4 TRBV20-1 few TGCAGTGCTACGGGGGAGACTAATGAAAAACTGTTTTTT CSATGETNEKLFF
TRBD2 TRBJ2-1 TRBV6-5 few TGTGCCAGCAGTTACTCGACTAGCGGGAGTTCGAATGAGCAGTTCTTC CASSYSTSGSSNEQFF
. TRBJ2-1 TRBV7-2 . TGTGCCAGCAGCTTAGGAGGCCGGGGGGAGCAGTTCTTC CASSLGGRGEQFF
. TRBJ2-5 TRBV20-1 few TGCAGTGCTCAACAATGGCGGCAAGAGACCCAGTACTTC CSAQQWRQETQYF
TRBD2 TRBJ2-1 TRBV20-1 many TGCAGGGGACTAGCGGGAGGAAGCGAGCAGTTCTTC CRGLAGGSEQFF
. TRBJ2-5 TRBV11-2 . TGTGCCAGCAGCCCGAGCAGCGCAAATGTGGTCCAGTACTTC CASSPSSANVVQYF
. TRBJ2-5 TRBV7-2 few TGTGCCAGCAGCTCCCGTTCGGCCCCAGAGACCCAGTACTTC CASSSRSAPETQYF
. TRBJ2-3 TRBV29-1 . TGCAGCGTTGATAACCGATACACAGATACGCAGTATTTT CSVDNRYTDTQYF
. TRBJ2-3 TRBV18 . TGTGCCAGCTCACCTGTGGACAGTTTCGGGGATACGCAGTATTTT CASSPVDSFGDTQYF
. TRBJ2-5 TRBV11-1 few TGTGCCAGCAGCTTCACACGGAACCCATGGGAGACCCAGTACTTC CASSFTRNPWETQYF
TRBD2 TRBJ2-5 TRBV11-2 few TGTGCCAGCAGCTTGACTAGCGGGAGGATAGAGACCCAGTACTTC CASSLTSGRIETQYF
. TRBJ2-1 TRBV12-3/TRBV12-4 many TGTGCCAGCAGTAAAGGGTCCTACAATGAGCAGTTCTTC CASSKGSYNEQFF
. TRBJ1-6 TRBV4-1 . TGCGCCAGCAGCCAAGAACTTGAGGGGCGCCAGAGATTT CASSQELEGRQRF
. TRBJ2-5 TRBV6-2/TRBV6-3 . TGTGCCAGCAGTTACGCGGTCCAAGAGACCCAGTACTTC CASSYAVQETQYF
. TRBJ2-6 TRBV12-3/TRBV12-4 few TGTGCCAGCAGTTTAGAGTCAGGGTTCCTCTCTGGGGCCAACGTCCTGACTTTC CASSLESGFLSGANVLTF
. TRBJ1-6 TRBV6-5 few TGTGCCAGCAGTTATCAAGGGGGCTCCTATAATTCACCCCTCCACTTT CASSYQGGSYNSPLHF
. TRBJ2-2 TRBV4-1 few TGCGCCAGCAGCCCATCGGAACGGGGAAGGGGCGGGGAGCTGTTTTTT CASSPSERGRGGELFF
TRBD2 TRBJ2-7 TRBV7-2 . TGTGCCAGCAGCTTACAAAGCGGGAGGGCCGACGAGCAGTACTTC CASSLQSGRADEQYF
. TRBJ2-3 TRBV20-1 . TGCAGTGCTCCTCCCAGCACAGATACGCAGTATTTT CSAPPSTDTQYF
. TRBJ1-3 TRBV28 few TGTGCCAGCAGCAAAACCTCGGCTGGAAACACCATATATTTT CASSKTSAGNTIYF
TRBD1 TRBJ1-2 TRBV5-1 . TGCGCCAGCAGCCCCCAGACAGGGCAGCGCTACACCTTC CASSPQTGQRYTF
. TRBJ2-4 TRBV6-2/TRBV6-3 . TGTGCCAGCAGTGATAGACTAGGAGGAAACATTCAGTACTTC CASSDRLGGNIQYF
. TRBJ1-1 TRBV7-2 many TGTGCCAGCAGCTTAGGGGTAGGCCTGAACACTGAAGCTTTCTTT CASSLGVGLNTEAFF
TRBD1 TRBJ1-4 TRBV5-5 many TGTGCCAGCAGCTGGGGACAGCTTAATGAAAAACTGTTTTTT CASSWGQLNEKLFF
. TRBJ2-5 TRBV12-3/TRBV12-4 . TGTGCCAGCAGTTACGACGGACCACGGTACTTC CASSYDGPRYF
. TRBJ2-3 TRBV5-1 . TGCGCCAGCAGCCGCGGGATTGGGACGCAGTATTTT CASSRGIGTQYF
TRBD1 TRBJ2-1 TRBV14 few TGTGCCAGCAGCCAAGTCTGGACAGGGGAGAGCAATGAGCAGTTCTTC CASSQVWTGESNEQFF
. TRBJ2-7 TRBV11-1 . TGTGCCAGCAGCTTAGCCGGGACGGCAAGCTCCTACGAGCAGTACTTC CASSLAGTASSYEQYF
. TRBJ2-5 TRBV29-1 . TGCAGCGTGACGGCAACCACAGAGACCCAGTACTTC CSVTATTETQYF
. TRBJ1-1 TRBV5-1 . TGCGCCAGCAGCTTGGCCGGGCAGGAGAACACTGAAGCTTTCTTT CASSLAGQENTEAFF
TRBD1 TRBJ2-5 TRBV5-1 few TGCGCCAGCAGCTCCCGGGACAGGCCCTACAAGGAGACCCAGTACTTC CASSSRDRPYKETQYF
. TRBJ1-1 TRBV7-8 . TGTGCCAGCAGCTTAGGTCGGGTGAACACTGAAGCTTTCTTT CASSLGRVNTEAFF
TRBD2 TRBJ2-1 TRBV30 . TGTGCCTGGAGGTACTCGGGACTAGCGGGAGGGCCATTCTTC CAWRYSGLAGGPFF
. TRBJ2-1 TRBV9 . TGTGCCAGCAGCGTAGCCGGGGGCGGCGGATACAATGAGCAGTTCTTC CASSVAGGGGYNEQFF
TRBD1 TRBJ2-1 TRBV28 . TGTGCCAGCAGTTCACCGGGGACATACAGGGGGCTCTACAATGAGCAGTTCTTC CASSSPGTYRGLYNEQFF
TRBD2 TRBJ2-3 TRBV20-1 . TGCAGTGCCGGACGGGACTACGATACGCAGTATTTT CSAGRDYDTQYF
. TRBJ1-1 TRBV14 few TGTGCCAGCAGCCAAGTACAGGGAACCATGAACACTGAAGCTTTCTTT CASSQVQGTMNTEAFF
TRBD2 TRBJ2-1 TRBV7-2 few TGTGCCAGCAGCACGGGACTAGCGCCCGGGAGTGAGCAGTTCTTC CASSTGLAPGSEQFF
. TRBJ2-5 TRBV20-1 few TGCAGTGCTAGAGCTAAGGGGAGATTGGAGACCCAGTACTTC CSARAKGRLETQYF
. TRBJ2-1 TRBV6-2/TRBV6-3 . TGTGCCAGTGCGGACGTGAGCAATGAGCAGTTCTTC CASADVSNEQFF
. TRBJ2-3 TRBV3-1 few TGTGCCAGCAGCCAATCCAGGGCCTCCGGGGATACGCAGTATTTT CASSQSRASGDTQYF
TRBD1 TRBJ2-2 TRBV24-1 few TGTGCCACCAGTGCCCCCCTGACAGGGAACCCCGGGGAGCTGTTTTTT CATSAPLTGNPGELFF
. TRBJ1-3 TRBV10-2 . TGCGCCAGCAGTGAGAACGGACAGTACCCCTCTGGAAACACCATATATTTT CASSENGQYPSGNTIYF